This TCR beta chain emerged from a study of blood T cell repertoires in COVID-19. Turning to the study itself: Recovered status applied to Cohort 3 donors who had two consecutive negative PCRs. It also applied to those with clearance or with symptom resolution. T cells, B-cell-depleted T cells, or PBMCs provided the cDNA or gDNA that served as material.

This CDR3 contains 14 residues. Looked up from germline, CDR1 is SGHDT and CDR2 is YYEEEE. V shed 6 bases and J shed 2 bases, with 14 bases lying between them. In the study's own analysis: Reference gene primer amplification gave estimated nucleated cell counts. Sequenced by immunoSEQ multiplex PCR; TCRdb stores in-frame clones only, minus some. V and J calls and clone size follow that table, whereas D and trimming were derived from the DNA. The sample records under 400,000 clones, 70% to 90% being singletons. Assignments of participants to cohorts depended upon their own reported clinical history. V gene TRBV5-6 combines with J gene TRBJ1-2; D is perhaps TRBD1 (6 bases). The receptor was isolated from a middle-aged man in a cohort exposed to, infected with or recovered from COVID-19 (not recorded which). The sequenced sample was PBMCs or T cells enriched from blood (not recorded which). The chain's CDR3 is CASTGGGRNYGYTF. The CDR3 DNA sequence: TGTGCCAGCACGGGAGGGGGACGAAACTATGGCTACACCTTC. The variable domain in full, completed from reference TRBV5-6 and TRBJ1-2, reads DAGVTQSPTHLIKTRGQQVTLRCSPKSGHDTVSWYQQALGQGPQFIFQYYEEEERQRGNFPDRFSGHQFPNYSSELNVNALLLGDSALYLCASTGGGRNYGYTFGSGTRLTVV.